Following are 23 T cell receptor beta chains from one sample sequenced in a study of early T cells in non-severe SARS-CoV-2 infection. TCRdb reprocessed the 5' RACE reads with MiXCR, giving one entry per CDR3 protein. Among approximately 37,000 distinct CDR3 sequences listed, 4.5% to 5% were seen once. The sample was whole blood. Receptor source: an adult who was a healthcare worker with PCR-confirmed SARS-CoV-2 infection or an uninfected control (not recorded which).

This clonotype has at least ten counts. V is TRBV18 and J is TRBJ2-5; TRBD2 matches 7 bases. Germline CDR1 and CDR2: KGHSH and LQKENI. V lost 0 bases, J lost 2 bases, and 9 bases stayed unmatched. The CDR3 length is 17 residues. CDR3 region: CASSPPNQAGIQETQYF. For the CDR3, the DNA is TGTGCCAGCTCACCACCGAATCAAGCGGGAATTCAAGAGACCCAGTACTTC.

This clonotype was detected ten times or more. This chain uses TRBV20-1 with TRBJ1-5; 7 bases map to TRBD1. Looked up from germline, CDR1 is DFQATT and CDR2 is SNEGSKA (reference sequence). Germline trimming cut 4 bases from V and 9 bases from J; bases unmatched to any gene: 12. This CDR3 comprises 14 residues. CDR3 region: CSANGQEEVGPQHF. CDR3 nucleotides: TGCAGTGCTAACGGACAGGAGGAGGTAGGGCCCCAGCATTTT.

In DNA form, the CDR3 reads TGTGCCAGTAGTAAGGTGACATTGGACAATGAGCAGTTCTTC. Translated, it gives CASSKVTLDNEQFF. This chain connects TRBV19 to TRBJ2-1, with D uncertain. Germline assignment: CDR1 LNHDA and CDR2 SQIVND (reference sequence). The CDR3 sequence is 14 residues long. Trimming removed 4 bases at V and 5 bases at J, with 12 bases between.

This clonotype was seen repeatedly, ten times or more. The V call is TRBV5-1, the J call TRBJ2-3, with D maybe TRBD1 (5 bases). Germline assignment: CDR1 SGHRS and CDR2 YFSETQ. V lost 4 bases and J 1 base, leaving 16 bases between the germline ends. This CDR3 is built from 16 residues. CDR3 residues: CASSLQGTSGTDTQYF. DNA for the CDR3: TGCGCCAGCAGCCTGCAGGGAACGTCTGGCACAGATACGCAGTATTTT.

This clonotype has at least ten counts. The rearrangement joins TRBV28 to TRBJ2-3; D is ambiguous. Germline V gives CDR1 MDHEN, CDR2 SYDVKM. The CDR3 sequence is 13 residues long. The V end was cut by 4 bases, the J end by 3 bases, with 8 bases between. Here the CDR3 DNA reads TGTGCCAGCAGTTCGGCGGAGACAGATACGCAGTATTTT. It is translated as CASSSAETDTQYF.

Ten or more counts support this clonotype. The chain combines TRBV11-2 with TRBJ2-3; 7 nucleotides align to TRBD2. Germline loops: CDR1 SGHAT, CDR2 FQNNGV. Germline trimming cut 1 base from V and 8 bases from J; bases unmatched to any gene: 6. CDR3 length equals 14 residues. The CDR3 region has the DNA TGTGCCAGCAGCTTAGTTGAGGGGAGGGGTACGCAGTATTTT. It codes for CASSLVEGRGTQYF.

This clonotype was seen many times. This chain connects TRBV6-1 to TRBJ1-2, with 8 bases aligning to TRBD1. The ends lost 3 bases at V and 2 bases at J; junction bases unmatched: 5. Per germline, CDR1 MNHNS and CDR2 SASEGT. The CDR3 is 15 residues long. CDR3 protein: CASSEGWTGNYGYTF. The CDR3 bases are TGTGCCAGCAGTGAGGGGTGGACAGGGAACTATGGCTACACCTTC.

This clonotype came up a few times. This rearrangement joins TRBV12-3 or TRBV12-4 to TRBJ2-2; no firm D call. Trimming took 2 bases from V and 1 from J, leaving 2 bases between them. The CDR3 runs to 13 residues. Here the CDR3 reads CASSLWNTGELFF. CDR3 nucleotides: TGTGCCAGCAGTTTATGGAACACCGGGGAGCTGTTTTTT.

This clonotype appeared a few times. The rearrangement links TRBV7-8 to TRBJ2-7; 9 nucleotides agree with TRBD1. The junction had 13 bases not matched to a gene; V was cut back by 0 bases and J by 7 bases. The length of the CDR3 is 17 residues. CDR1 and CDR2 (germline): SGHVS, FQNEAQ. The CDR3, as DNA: TGTGCCAGCAGCTTAGCGGGGGTCGGGACAGGGCTGGGTGAGCAGTACTTC. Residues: CASSLAGVGTGLGEQYF.

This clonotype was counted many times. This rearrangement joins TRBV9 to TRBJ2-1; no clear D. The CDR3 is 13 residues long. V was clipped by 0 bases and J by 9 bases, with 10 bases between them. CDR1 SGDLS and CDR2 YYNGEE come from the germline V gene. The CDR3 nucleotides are TGTGCCAGCAGCGTAGATCCCGTGGGTGAGCAGTTCTTC. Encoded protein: CASSVDPVGEQFF. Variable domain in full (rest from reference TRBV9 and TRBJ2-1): DSGVTQTPKHLITATGQRVTLRCSPRSGDLSVYWYQQSLDQGLQFLIQYYNGEERAKGNILERFSAQQFPDLHSELNLSSLELGDSALYFCASSVDPVGEQFFGPGTRLTVL.

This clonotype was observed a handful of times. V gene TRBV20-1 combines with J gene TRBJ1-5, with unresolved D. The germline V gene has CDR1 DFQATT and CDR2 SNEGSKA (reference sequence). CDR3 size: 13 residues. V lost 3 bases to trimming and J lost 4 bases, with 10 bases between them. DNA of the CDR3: TGCAGTGCTAGGCGCTCAGCTAATCAGCCCCAGCATTTT. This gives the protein CSARRSANQPQHF.

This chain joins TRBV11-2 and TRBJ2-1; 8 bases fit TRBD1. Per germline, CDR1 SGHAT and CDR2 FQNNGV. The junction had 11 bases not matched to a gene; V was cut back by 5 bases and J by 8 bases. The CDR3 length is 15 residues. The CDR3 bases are TGTGCCAGCAGCCCGGGACAGGTGGTAATCGATGAGCAGTTCTTC. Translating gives CASSPGQVVIDEQFF.

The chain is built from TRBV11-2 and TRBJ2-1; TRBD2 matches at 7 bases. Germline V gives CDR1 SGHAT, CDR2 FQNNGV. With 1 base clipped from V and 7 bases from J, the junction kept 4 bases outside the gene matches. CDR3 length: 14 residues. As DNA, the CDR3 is TGTGCCAGCAGCTTAGGGTGGGGAGGGAATGAGCAGTTCTTC. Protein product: CASSLGWGGNEQFF. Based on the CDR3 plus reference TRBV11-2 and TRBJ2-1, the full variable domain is EAGVAQSPRYKIIEKRQSVAFWCNPISGHATLYWYQQILGQGPKLLIQFQNNGVVDDSQLPKDRFSAERLKGVDSTLKIQPAKLEDSAVYLCASSLGWGGNEQFFGPGTRLTVL.

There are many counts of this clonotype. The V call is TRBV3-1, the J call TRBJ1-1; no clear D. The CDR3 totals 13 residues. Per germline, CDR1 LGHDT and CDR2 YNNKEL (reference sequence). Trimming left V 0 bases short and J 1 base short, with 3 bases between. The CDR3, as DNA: TGTGCCAGCAGCCAAGACCCGAACACTGAAGCTTTCTTT. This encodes CASSQDPNTEAFF.

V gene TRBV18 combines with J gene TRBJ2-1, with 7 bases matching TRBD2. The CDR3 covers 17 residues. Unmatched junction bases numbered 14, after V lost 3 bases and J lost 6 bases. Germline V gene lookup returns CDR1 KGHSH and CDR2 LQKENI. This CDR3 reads CASSPSLGGSVSNEQFF. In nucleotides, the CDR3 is TGTGCCAGCTCACCCTCTCTAGGCGGGAGTGTCAGCAATGAGCAGTTCTTC. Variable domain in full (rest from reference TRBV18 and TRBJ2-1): NAGVMQNPRHLVRRRGQEARLRCSPMKGHSHVYWYRQLPEEGLKFMVYLQKENIIDESGMPKERFSAEFPKEGPSILRIQQVVRGDSAAYFCASSPSLGGSVSNEQFFGPGTRLTVL.

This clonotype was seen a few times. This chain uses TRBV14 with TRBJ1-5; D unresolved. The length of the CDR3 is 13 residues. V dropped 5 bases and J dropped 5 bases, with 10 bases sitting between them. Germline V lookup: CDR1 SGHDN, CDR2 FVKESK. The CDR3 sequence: CASSGGIYQPQHF. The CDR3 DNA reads TGTGCCAGCAGCGGCGGGATTTATCAGCCCCAGCATTTT. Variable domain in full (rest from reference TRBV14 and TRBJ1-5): EAGVTQFPSHSVIEKGQTVTLRCDPISGHDNLYWYRRVMGKEIKFLLHFVKESKQDESGMPNNRFLAERTGGTYSTLKVQPAELEDSGVYFCASSGGIYQPQHFGDGTRLSIL.

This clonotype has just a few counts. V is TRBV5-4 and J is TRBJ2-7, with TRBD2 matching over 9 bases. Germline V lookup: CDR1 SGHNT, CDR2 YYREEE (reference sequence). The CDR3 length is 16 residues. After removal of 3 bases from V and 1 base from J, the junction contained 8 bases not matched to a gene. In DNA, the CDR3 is TGTGCCAGCAGCTCTGGCGCCAGCGGGGGGTCCTACGAGCAGTACTTC. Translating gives CASSSGASGGSYEQYF.

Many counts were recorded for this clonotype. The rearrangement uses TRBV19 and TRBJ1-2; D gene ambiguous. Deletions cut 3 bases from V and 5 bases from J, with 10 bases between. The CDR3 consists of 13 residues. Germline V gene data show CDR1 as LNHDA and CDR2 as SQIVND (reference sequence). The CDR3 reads CASSIPGSYGYTF. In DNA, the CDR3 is TGTGCCAGTAGTATTCCCGGATCATATGGCTACACCTTC. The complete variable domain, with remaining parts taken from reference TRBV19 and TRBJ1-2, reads DGGITQSPKYLFRKEGQNVTLSCEQNLNHDAMYWYRQDPGQGLRLIYYSQIVNDFQKGDIAEGYSVSREKKESFPLTVTSAQKNPTAFYLCASSIPGSYGYTFGSGTRLTVV.

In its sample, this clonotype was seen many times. The CDR3 DNA reads as TGTGCCAGCAGCGCACTGGGACTAGTCTACAATGAGCAGTTCTTC. Amino acids: CASSALGLVYNEQFF. The V gene is TRBV9, the J gene TRBJ2-1; 8 bases align to TRBD2. The V and J ends lost 3 bases and 3 bases, in that order; junction bases with no gene match: 5. Germline values: CDR1 SGDLS, CDR2 YYNGEE. The CDR3 loop spans 15 amino acids.

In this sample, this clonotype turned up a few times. CDR3 DNA sequence: TGTGCCAGCAGCCGGGGACTAGCGGGCCAAGAGACCCAGTACTTC. It specifies CASSRGLAGQETQYF. The chain is built from TRBV7-9 and TRBJ2-5; 12 positions agree with TRBD2. Looked up from germline, CDR1 is SEHNR and CDR2 is FQNEAQ (reference sequence). J gave up 1 base and V 5 bases, and 2 bases lay outside the gene matches. This CDR3 is built from 15 residues.

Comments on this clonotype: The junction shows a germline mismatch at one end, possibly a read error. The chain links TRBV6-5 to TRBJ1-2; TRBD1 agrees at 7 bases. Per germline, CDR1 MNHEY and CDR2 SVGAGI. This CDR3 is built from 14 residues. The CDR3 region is CVSRQTGANYGYTF. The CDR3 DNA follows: TGTGTCAGCAGACAAACAGGGGCCAACTATGGCTACACCTTC.

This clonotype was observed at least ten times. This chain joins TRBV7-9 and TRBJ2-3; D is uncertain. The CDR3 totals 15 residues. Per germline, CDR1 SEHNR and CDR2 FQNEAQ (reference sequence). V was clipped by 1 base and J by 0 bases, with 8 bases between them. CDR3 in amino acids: CASSLGYGSTDTQYF. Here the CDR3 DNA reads TGTGCCAGCAGCTTAGGTTACGGGAGCACAGATACGCAGTATTTT.

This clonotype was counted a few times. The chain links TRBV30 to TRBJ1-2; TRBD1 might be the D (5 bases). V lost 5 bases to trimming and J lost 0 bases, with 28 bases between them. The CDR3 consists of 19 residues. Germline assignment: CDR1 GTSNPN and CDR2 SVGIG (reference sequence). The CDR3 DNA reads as TGTGCCTGGGCCCCGTTTACCGAGACAGACAGACCTTCTAACTATGGCTACACCTTC. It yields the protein CAWAPFTETDRPSNYGYTF.